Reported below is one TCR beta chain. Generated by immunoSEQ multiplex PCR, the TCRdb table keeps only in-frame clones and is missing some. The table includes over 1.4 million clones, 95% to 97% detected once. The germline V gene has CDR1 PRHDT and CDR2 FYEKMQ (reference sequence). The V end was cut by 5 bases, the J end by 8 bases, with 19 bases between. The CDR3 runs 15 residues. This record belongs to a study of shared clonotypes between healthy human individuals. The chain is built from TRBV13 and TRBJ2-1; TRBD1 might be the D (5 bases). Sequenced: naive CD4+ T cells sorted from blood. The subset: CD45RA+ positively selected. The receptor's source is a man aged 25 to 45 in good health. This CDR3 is CASSLRLVGRDEQFF. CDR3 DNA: TGTGCCAGCAGCCTCCGGCTAGTGGGCAGGGATGAGCAGTTCTTC. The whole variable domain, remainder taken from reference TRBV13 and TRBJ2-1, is AAGVIQSPRHLIKEKRETATLKCYPIPRHDTVYWYQQGPGQDPQFLISFYEKMQSDKGSIPDRFSAQQFSDYHSELNMSSLELGDSALYFCASSLRLVGRDEQFFGPGTRLTVL.